This T cell receptor beta chain emerged from a study of regulatory T cells in long-lasting Graves disease. Assembly of TCR beta libraries relied on iRepertoire HTBI primers together with Arm-PCR of CDR3 regions. As handled by the study authors: The study identified 50 to 70 TRBV and 11 to 15 TRBJ segments across samples. One entry per CDR3 protein results from TCRdb running MiXCR on the multiplex PCR reads. The V and J calls follow TCRdb's processing rather than the paper's. The table includes 420,000 or so distinct CDR3 sequences, less than 20% detected once. CDR1 and CDR2 from the germline V gene are SQVTM and ANQGSEA. Unmatched junction bases numbered 15, after V lost 0 bases and J lost 6 bases. This CDR3 is 20 amino acids long. Time point in this sample: newly diagnosed GD, antithyroid drugs for less than 3 months. The TCR library was prepared using RNA isolated from PBMCs. This clonotype was observed a handful of times.

The sample was also reused in another study, on T cells in Graves' hyperthyroidism and ophthalmopathy. As reported in that work: Researchers ran a first-round RT-PCR on the TCR CDR3 using the HTBI primer set.

The TCR comes from a woman between 18 and 29 years old with Graves disease. The V and J genes are TRBV29-1 and TRBJ2-3; 16 bases fit TRBD2. This specimen was peripheral blood mononuclear cells (PBMCs), taken at new diagnosis, from a patient treated with antithyroid drugs. The DNA of the CDR3 is TGCAGCGTTGAAGATCTCCCCCCAGGGACTAGCGGGAGGGCCAGGGATACGCAGTATTTT. Its protein is CSVEDLPPGTSGRARDTQYF.